The T cell receptor (beta chain) under discussion was sequenced for a study of graft-versus-host responses after intestinal transplantation. In the study overall: Transplant types were multivisceral, liver-intestinal, or isolated intestinal. Following induction with anti-thymocyte globulin, all recipients were given tacrolimus and steroids for two to three years.

For this clone: Its antigen is unknown.

Libraries were prepared by immunoSEQ multiplex PCR; TCRdb keeps only in-frame clonotypes and omits some of them. The data hold some 77,000 clones, with over 80% observed a single time. The CDR3 is 10 residues long. V lost 3 bases and J 6 bases, leaving 5 bases between the germline ends. Germline CDR1 reads DFQATT; CDR2 reads SNEGSKA (reference sequence). Study results and limitations: GvH clones turned up in recipient marrow; some had shown up first in ileum or blood.

The chain links TRBV20-1 to TRBJ1-2; D ambiguous. This sequence originates from a human patient who received an intestinal transplant, so some T cells may come from the graft donor. The specimen was PBMCs, collected 98 days after intestinal transplantation. Here the CDR3 reads CSARGNGYTF. Written as DNA, the CDR3 is TGCAGTGCTAGGGGCAATGGCTACACCTTC.